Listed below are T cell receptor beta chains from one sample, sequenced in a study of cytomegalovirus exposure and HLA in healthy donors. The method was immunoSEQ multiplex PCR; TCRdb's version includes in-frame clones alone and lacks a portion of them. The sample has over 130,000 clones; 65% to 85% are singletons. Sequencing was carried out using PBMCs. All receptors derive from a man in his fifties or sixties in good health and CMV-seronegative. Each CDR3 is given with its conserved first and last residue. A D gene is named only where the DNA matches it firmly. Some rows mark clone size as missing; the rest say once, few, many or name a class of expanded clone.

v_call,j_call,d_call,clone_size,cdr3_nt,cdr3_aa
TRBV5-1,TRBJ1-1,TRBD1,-,TGCGCCAGCAGCCCTGGACAGGTAATGAACACTGAAGCTTTCTTT,CASSPGQVMNTEAFF
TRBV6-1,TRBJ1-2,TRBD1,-,TGTGCCAGCACTCCCAGGGGGCGAGGCTACACCTTC,CASTPRGRGYTF
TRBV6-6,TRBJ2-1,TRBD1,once,TGTGCCAGCAGTTTACAGGGGTTCAATGAGCAGTTCTTC,CASSLQGFNEQFF
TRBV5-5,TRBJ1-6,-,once,TGTGCCAGCACCCTAGGGGGATGGGATAATTCACCCCTCCACTTT,CASTLGGWDNSPLHF
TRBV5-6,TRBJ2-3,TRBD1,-,TGTGCCAGCAGGACCGGGACAGGGTACACAGATACGCAGTATTTT,CASRTGTGYTDTQYF
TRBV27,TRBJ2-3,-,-,TGTGCCAGCAGAACAGCAGATACGCAGTATTTT,CASRTADTQYF
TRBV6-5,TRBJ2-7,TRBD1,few,TGTGCCAGCAGTTACTCGAGACAGGGGACGGGGGAGCAGTACTTC,CASSYSRQGTGEQYF
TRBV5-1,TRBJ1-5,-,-,TGCGCCAGCAGCTTGGGGGGCACTGTAAATCAGCCCCAGCATTTT,CASSLGGTVNQPQHF
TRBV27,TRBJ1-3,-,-,TGTGCCAGCAGTTTAAACGGTATCTCTGGAAACACCATATATTTT,CASSLNGISGNTIYF
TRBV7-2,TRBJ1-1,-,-,TGTGCCAGCAGCTCCCAGGGCACCGCTGAAGCTTTCTTT,CASSSQGTAEAFF
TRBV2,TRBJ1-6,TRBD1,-,TGTGCCAGCAGGACAGACAGGGCCTCCTATAATTCACCCCTCCACTTT,CASRTDRASYNSPLHF
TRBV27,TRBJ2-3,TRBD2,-,TGTGCCAGCAGTTTATTTTCTAGCGGAGCTAGCACAGATACGCAGTATTTT,CASSLFSSGASTDTQYF
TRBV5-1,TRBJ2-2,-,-,TGCGCCAGCAGCCGTACGGGGGAGAACACCGGGGAGCTGTTTTTT,CASSRTGENTGELFF
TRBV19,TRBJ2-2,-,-,TGTGCCAGTAGTCTCCTCCCCGGGGAGCTGTTTTTT,CASSLLPGELFF
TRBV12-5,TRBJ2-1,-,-,TGTGCTAGTGGTTTGGTACGAGGACAGCTTGAAAGGCAGTTCTTC,CASGLVRGQLERQFF
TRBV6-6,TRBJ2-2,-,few,TGTGCCAGCAGTCACCCAGGACAGTTGAACACCGGGGAGCTGTTTTTT,CASSHPGQLNTGELFF
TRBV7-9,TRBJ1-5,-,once,TGTGCCAGCAACAGGGATAGCAATCAGCCCCAGCATTTT,CASNRDSNQPQHF
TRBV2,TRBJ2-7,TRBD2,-,TGTGCCAGCAGTGAAACTAGCGGACCCTACGAGCAGTACTTC,CASSETSGPYEQYF
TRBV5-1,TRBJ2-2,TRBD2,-,TGCGCCAGCAGCGAAACTAGCGCCGGGGAGCTGTTTTTT,CASSETSAGELFF
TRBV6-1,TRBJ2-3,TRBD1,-,TGTGCCAGCAGTGAAGCGGGGACAGGGTTCGGCACAGATACGCAGTATTTT,CASSEAGTGFGTDTQYF
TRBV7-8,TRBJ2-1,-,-,TGTGCCAGCAGCTTCGAGGTAGCCTACAATGAGCAGTTCTTC,CASSFEVAYNEQFF
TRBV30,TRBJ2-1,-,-,TGTGCCTGGAGTATACGGACAGCTCGAAATGAGCAGTTCTTC,CAWSIRTARNEQFF
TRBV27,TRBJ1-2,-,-,TGTGCCAGCAGTTTATCGGGGCCAGGGAACTATGGCTACACCTTC,CASSLSGPGNYGYTF
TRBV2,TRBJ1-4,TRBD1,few,TGTGCCACAGGGACAGGGGGTGAAAAACTGTTTTTT,CATGTGGEKLFF
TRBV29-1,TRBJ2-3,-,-,TGCAGCGTTGACCGGCCCGGCGGGTTTAGCACAGATACGCAGTATTTT,CSVDRPGGFSTDTQYF
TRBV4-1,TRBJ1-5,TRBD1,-,TGCGCCAGCAGCTCTTGGACAGGGGTCAATCAGCCCCAGCACTTT,CASSSWTGVNQPQHF
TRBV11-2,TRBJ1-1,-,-,TGTGCCAGCAGCTTAGAGAGGGCGAACACTGAAGCTTTCTTT,CASSLERANTEAFF
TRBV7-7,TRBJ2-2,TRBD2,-,TGTGCCAGCAGCTTACGGGGGGGCGAGACCGGGGAGCTGTTTTTT,CASSLRGGETGELFF
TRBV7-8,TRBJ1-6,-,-,TGTGCCAGCAGCTTTGCCCGGGACTCCTATAATTCACCCCTCCACTTT,CASSFARDSYNSPLHF
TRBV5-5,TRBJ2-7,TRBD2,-,TGTGCCAGCAGCTTTTTAGCGGGAGGAACCGAGCAGTACTTC,CASSFLAGGTEQYF
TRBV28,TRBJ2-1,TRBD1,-,TGTGCCAGCACTGCAAGGGACAGGGTATACAATGAGCAGTTCTTC,CASTARDRVYNEQFF
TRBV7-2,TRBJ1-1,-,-,TGTGCCAGCAGCTTCCCAGGGGTATCCGCTGAAGCTTTCTTT,CASSFPGVSAEAFF
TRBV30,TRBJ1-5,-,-,TGTGCCTGGAGTACGAGGGCCAATCAGCCCCAGCATTTT,CAWSTRANQPQHF
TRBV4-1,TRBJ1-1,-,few,TGCGCCAGCAGCCCGACAATGAACACTGAAGCTTTCTTT,CASSPTMNTEAFF
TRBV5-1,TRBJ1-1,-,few,TGCGCCAGCAGCTCCTCCTCAGGGTCTCCTGAAGCTTTCTTT,CASSSSSGSPEAFF
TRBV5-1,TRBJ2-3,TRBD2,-,TGCGCCAGCAGCCTAAGGACTAGCGGGAGTGGCACAGATACGCAGTATTTT,CASSLRTSGSGTDTQYF
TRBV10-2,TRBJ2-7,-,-,TGCGCCAGCAGTGAGGGGGGCTACTACGAGCAGTACTTC,CASSEGGYYEQYF
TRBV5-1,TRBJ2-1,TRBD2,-,TGCGCCAGCAGCTTGGGTAGCGGGAATTACAATGAGCAGTTCTTC,CASSLGSGNYNEQFF
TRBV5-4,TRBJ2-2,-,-,TGTGCCAGCAGCTTGGACTTTAACACCGGGGAGCTGTTTTTT,CASSLDFNTGELFF
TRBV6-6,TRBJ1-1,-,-,TGTGCCAGCAGTGGAGTCAGGGAGGGTGACACTGAAGCTTTCTTT,CASSGVREGDTEAFF
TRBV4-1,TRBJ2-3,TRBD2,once,TGCGCCAGCAGCCCATGGGAAGGGACTAGCGGGGGGGCAGATACGCAGTATTTT,CASSPWEGTSGGADTQYF
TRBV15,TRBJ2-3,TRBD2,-,TGTGCCACCAGCAGAGAACTAGCGGGACGGGGAGATACGCAGTATTTT,CATSRELAGRGDTQYF
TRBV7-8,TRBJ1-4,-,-,TGTGCCAGCAGCGTCGGAGCAGGGGCATCAACTAATGAAAAACTGTTTTTT,CASSVGAGASTNEKLFF
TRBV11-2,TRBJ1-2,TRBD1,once,TGTGCCAGCAGCATGGACAGGGGGCCGGGAGGCTACACCTTC,CASSMDRGPGGYTF
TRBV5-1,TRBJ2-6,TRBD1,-,TGCGCCAGCGGACAGGGAAGTTCTGCTCTCACTGGGGCCAACGTCCTGACTTTC,CASGQGSSALTGANVLTF
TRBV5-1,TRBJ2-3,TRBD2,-,TGCGCCAGCAGCTTGGAGCCTAGCGGGAGTACAGATACGCAGTATTTT,CASSLEPSGSTDTQYF
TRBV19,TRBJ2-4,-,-,TGTGCCAGTAGTATTCCGGGAACTCCAGCCAAAAACATTCAGTACTTC,CASSIPGTPAKNIQYF
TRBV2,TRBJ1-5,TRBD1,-,TGTGCCAGTTCACCCGACAGGGGTGGGGAGCCCCAGCATTTT,CASSPDRGGEPQHF
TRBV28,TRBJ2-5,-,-,TGTGCCAGCAGTTTAGGGATCACCAGGGTTGGGGAGACCCAGTACTTC,CASSLGITRVGETQYF
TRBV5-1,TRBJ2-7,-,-,TGCGCCAGCAGCCTGCGGCAGGGACTGTCCTACGAGCAGTACTTC,CASSLRQGLSYEQYF
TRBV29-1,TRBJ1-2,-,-,TGCAGCGTTGGCAGGGATGGCTACACCTTC,CSVGRDGYTF
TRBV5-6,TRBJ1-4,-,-,TGTGCCAGCAGCTTGGTCAGGGCAACTAATGAAAAACTGTTTTTT,CASSLVRATNEKLFF
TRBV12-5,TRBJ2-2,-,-,TGTGCTAGTGGTGGCCCAGACGGGGGGAACACCGGGGAGCTGTTTTTT,CASGGPDGGNTGELFF
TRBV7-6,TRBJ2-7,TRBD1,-,TGTGCCAGCAGTCCTCGGGACAGGGACGACGAGCAGTACTTC,CASSPRDRDDEQYF
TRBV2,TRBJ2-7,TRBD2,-,TGTGCCAGCAGTGATTCGACTAGCGGCCGCTCCTACGAGCAGTACTTC,CASSDSTSGRSYEQYF
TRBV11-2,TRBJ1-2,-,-,TGTGCCAGCAGCTTAGGTCGGAGCAGGGATGGCTACACCTTC,CASSLGRSRDGYTF
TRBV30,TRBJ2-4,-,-,TGTGCCTGGAGTGTACACAGGGGAGGCCAAAACATTCAGTACTTC,CAWSVHRGGQNIQYF
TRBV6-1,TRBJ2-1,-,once,TGTGCCAGCAGTGAAGCTCCGGACAGCCTCTACAATGAGCAGTTCTTC,CASSEAPDSLYNEQFF
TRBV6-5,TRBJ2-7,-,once,TGTGCCAGCAGTTACCTTTACGAGCAGTACTTC,CASSYLYEQYF
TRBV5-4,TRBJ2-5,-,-,TGTGCCAGCAGCCTCCCCCCTAGGAATTCCCAGTACTTC,CASSLPPRNSQYF